This is a list of T cell receptor beta chains from one sample in a study of beta chain features in type 1 diabetes. Data came from immunoSEQ multiplex PCR; TCRdb stores just in-frame clones and leaves some out. The sample yields about 150,000 clones, approximately 52% seen once. Sequenced input: Tregs from blood. All receptors come from a man younger than 35 in good health. CDR3s include the opening cysteine and the closing phenylalanine or tryptophan. D genes are given only for firm matches. Clone size is stated in some rows and not others, as once, few, many or a class when expanded.

TRBD2	TRBJ2-1	once	TRBV4-3	TGCGCCAGCAGCCAAGGGGCAGCGGGGGAGCAGTTCTTC	CASSQGAAGEQFF
TRBD1	TRBJ1-1	few	TRBV5-6	TGTGCCAGCAGCTTAATGGGACAGGGGGCACCTGAAGCTTTCTTT	CASSLMGQGAPEAFF
.	TRBJ2-5	few	TRBV5-1	TGCGCCAGCAGCGAACTAGGGGAGACCCAGTACTTC	CASSELGETQYF
.	TRBJ2-2	few	TRBV7-2	TGTGCCAGCAGCTGGACAGTAAACACCGGGGAGCTGTTTTTT	CASSWTVNTGELFF
TRBD1	TRBJ2-1	.	TRBV7-9	TGTGCCAGCAGCACGGGACAGGGGACCCGGATGGAGCAGTTCTTC	CASSTGQGTRMEQFF
.	TRBJ2-3	.	TRBV11-2	TGTGCCAGCAGCCCGGACAGTCCTGTAAATACGCAGTATTTT	CASSPDSPVNTQYF
TRBD2	TRBJ2-1	.	TRBV10-3	TGTGCCATCAGTGATCTGAGACTAGCGGGAGGATCTTTAGGCAATGAGCAGTTCTTC	CAISDLRLAGGSLGNEQFF
.	TRBJ2-2	.	TRBV30	TGTGCCTGGGCGCGGGATACCGCCGGGGAGCTGTTTTTT	CAWARDTAGELFF
.	TRBJ1-1	few	TRBV11-2	TGTGCCAGCAGATTCACCCAGTCGAACACTGAAGCTTTCTTT	CASRFTQSNTEAFF
.	TRBJ1-5	few	TRBV29-1	TGCAGCGTCGCGGGGAGGGGTGGTCAGCCCCAGCATTTT	CSVAGRGGQPQHF
.	TRBJ2-5	.	TRBV6-6	TGTGCCAGCAGGTTCGGTGAATCCGGGTTATTGGAGACCCAGTACTTC	CASRFGESGLLETQYF
.	TRBJ1-4	.	TRBV7-3	TGTGCCAGCAGCCAGGGGTCCTCACTTGAAAAACTGTTTTTT	CASSQGSSLEKLFF
TRBD2	TRBJ2-7	few	TRBV28	TGTGCCAGCAGTCAAGTATTAGCGGGGGGTTACGAGCAGTACTTC	CASSQVLAGGYEQYF
.	TRBJ1-6	few	TRBV19	TGTGCCAGTAGTATTCAACGGGGGACACCCCTCCACTTT	CASSIQRGTPLHF
.	TRBJ1-1	few	TRBV4-2	TGTGCCAGCAGCCAAGTGGGGGGTGAAGCTTTCTTT	CASSQVGGEAFF
TRBD2	TRBJ2-3	few	TRBV4-2	TGTGCCAGCAGCCAAGACTTGCGGGGGGGCGTCACAGATACGCAGTATTTT	CASSQDLRGGVTDTQYF
.	TRBJ1-2	.	TRBV7-3	TGTGCCAGCAGCCTGAACAGGGAAGGGGGCTACACCTTC	CASSLNREGGYTF
.	TRBJ2-1	.	TRBV29-1	TGCAGCGTGGCCCGGAGTCACAATGAGCAGTTCTTC	CSVARSHNEQFF
.	TRBJ2-2	.	TRBV29-1	TGCAGCGTTGAAGATCTGGCAGGGCCCGGGGAGCTGTTTTTT	CSVEDLAGPGELFF
.	TRBJ1-1	.	TRBV28	TGTGCCAGCAGTTTTGTGGGAGTCACGAACACTGAAGCTTTCTTT	CASSFVGVTNTEAFF
.	TRBJ1-1	.	TRBV30	TGTGCCTGGAGTACCAGGGCGGTAGAAGCTTTCTTT	CAWSTRAVEAFF
TRBD1	TRBJ1-3	.	TRBV27	TGTGCCAGCAGTTTATTTTCGACAGGGATCTCTGGAAACACCATATATTTT	CASSLFSTGISGNTIYF
.	TRBJ1-2	few	TRBV28	TGTGCCAGCAGTCCCTCTCCCTCCTATGGCTACACCTTC	CASSPSPSYGYTF
TRBD1	TRBJ2-7	.	TRBV7-8	TGTGCCAGCAGCGTTCGGACAGGGCACGCCGAGCAGTACTTC	CASSVRTGHAEQYF
.	TRBJ2-5	.	TRBV4-3	TGCGCCAGCAGCCAAGAGACCCTCCGGGTGGGGACACACCAAGAGACCCAGTACTTC	CASSQETLRVGTHQETQYF
.	TRBJ1-5	.	TRBV7-2	TGTGCCAGCAGCTTAACGGGGGGGGGCAATCAGCCCCAGCATTTT	CASSLTGGGNQPQHF
.	TRBJ2-5	.	TRBV19	TGTGCCAGTAGCACCTCTGGTAGCGAGGTGAAGACCCAGTACTTC	CASSTSGSEVKTQYF
TRBD1	TRBJ2-1	few	TRBV18	TGTGCCAGCTCACCACTGACAGGGTACAATGAGCAGTTCTTC	CASSPLTGYNEQFF
.	TRBJ1-5	.	TRBV28	TGTGCCGGAAACACAGGAGACGTCGGTCAGCCCCAGCATTTT	CAGNTGDVGQPQHF
.	TRBJ2-2	.	TRBV7-7	TGTGCCAGCAGCAAACAGGCGACCGGGGAGCTGTTTTTT	CASSKQATGELFF
.	TRBJ2-1	few	TRBV19	TGTGCCAGTAGTATAAAGGCGGCCCCCGCTACTCTGTTCTTC	CASSIKAAPATLFF
.	TRBJ2-2	.	TRBV18	TGTGCCAGCTCACCACCGTGGGGGCTCACCGGGGAGCTGTTTTTT	CASSPPWGLTGELFF
.	TRBJ2-7	once	TRBV7-9	TGTGCCAGCAGCTTAGCGAGCGGATACTACGAGCAGTACTTC	CASSLASGYYEQYF
.	TRBJ1-4	few	TRBV6-5	TGTGCCAGCAGTTACGGCAGGACAGAATCCGAAAAACTGTTTTTT	CASSYGRTESEKLFF
.	TRBJ1-6	.	TRBV7-9	TGTGCCAGCAGCGCCAGACAGGCTAATTCACCCCTCCACTTT	CASSARQANSPLHF
.	TRBJ1-3	once	TRBV7-2	TGTGCCAGCAGCTTGGATCCAGGTGGAAACACCATATATTTT	CASSLDPGGNTIYF
.	TRBJ2-3	.	TRBV9	TGTGCCAGCAGCGTAGCCGTAGATACGCAGTATTTT	CASSVAVDTQYF